The source of this T cell receptor (beta chain) is a study of identical twins. In its sample, this clonotype was seen once. Its specificity is not known. The junction differs from germline at one of its ends, possibly a read error. Whole-study results and caveats: Twins' surplus sharing was weaker for beta out-of-frame sequences. Abundant beta clonotypes from cord blood had fewer insertions, unlike memory repertoires, which showed none. Out-of-frame alpha sequences shared by twins showed excess low generation probability.

A universal primer site was incorporated via template switching, and the cDNA contained unique molecular identifiers. TCRdb reprocessed the 5' RACE reads with MiXCR, giving one entry per CDR3 protein. The profile shows around 1.7 million distinct CDR3 sequences, 25% to 35% of them singletons. This TCR was sampled from a newborn girl in good health. The specimen sequenced was cord blood.

The CDR3: CASSYESRVNAEAFF. The CDR3 DNA reads as TGTGCCAGCAGTTACGAGTCTAGGGTGAACGCTGAAGCTTTCTTT. V is TRBV12-3 or TRBV12-4 and J is TRBJ1-1, with D unresolved. The length of the CDR3 is 15 residues.